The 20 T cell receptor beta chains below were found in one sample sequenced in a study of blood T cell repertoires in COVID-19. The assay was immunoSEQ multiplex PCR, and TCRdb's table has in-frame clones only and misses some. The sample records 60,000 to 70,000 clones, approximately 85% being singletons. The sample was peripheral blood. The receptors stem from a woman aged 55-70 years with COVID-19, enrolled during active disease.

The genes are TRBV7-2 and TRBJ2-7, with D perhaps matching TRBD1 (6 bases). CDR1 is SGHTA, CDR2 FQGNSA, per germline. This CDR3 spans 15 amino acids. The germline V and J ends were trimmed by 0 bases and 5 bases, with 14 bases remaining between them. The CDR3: CASSLAWGRDDEQYF. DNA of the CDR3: TGTGCCAGCAGCTTAGCTTGGGGGCGCGACGACGAGCAGTACTTC.

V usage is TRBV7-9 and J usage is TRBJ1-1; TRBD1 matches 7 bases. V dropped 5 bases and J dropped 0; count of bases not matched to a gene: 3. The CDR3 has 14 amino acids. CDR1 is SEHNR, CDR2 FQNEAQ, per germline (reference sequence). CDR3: CASSLGGVNTEAFF. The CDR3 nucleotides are TGTGCCAGCAGCCTAGGGGGCGTGAACACTGAAGCTTTCTTT.

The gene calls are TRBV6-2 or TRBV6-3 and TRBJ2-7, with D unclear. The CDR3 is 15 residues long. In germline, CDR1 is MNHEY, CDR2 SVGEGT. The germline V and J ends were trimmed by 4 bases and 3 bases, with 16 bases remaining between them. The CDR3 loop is CASSSQRRPDYEQYF. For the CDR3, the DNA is TGTGCCAGCAGTTCCCAGCGTCGGCCCGACTACGAGCAGTACTTC.

The CDR3 DNA is TGTGCCAGCAGTTTCCCCAGGAACGATTCACCCCTCCACTTT. Protein product: CASSFPRNDSPLHF. This chain uses TRBV28 with TRBJ1-6; D not certain. In germline, CDR1 is MDHEN, CDR2 SYDVKM. Trimming removed 3 bases from V and 8 bases from J, with 11 bases in between. CDR3 length: 14 residues.

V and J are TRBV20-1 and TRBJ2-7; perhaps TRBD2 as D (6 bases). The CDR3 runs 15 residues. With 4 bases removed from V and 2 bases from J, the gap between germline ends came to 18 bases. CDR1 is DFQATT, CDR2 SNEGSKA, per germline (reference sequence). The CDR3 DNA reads TGCAGTGCTAATGACGCCGAAGCGGGTACCTACGAGCAGTACTTC. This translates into CSANDAEAGTYEQYF.

CDR3 nucleotides: TGTGCCAGCAGCTCCCTGACTAGCGGTCCCTACAATGAGCAGTTCTTC. Translated: CASSSLTSGPYNEQFF. J is TRBJ2-1 and V is TRBV7-9; TRBD2 aligns across 9 bases. J gave up 2 bases and V 4 bases, and 6 bases lay outside the gene matches. This CDR3 region has 16 residues. Germline CDR1 is SEHNR and CDR2 is FQNEAQ (reference sequence).

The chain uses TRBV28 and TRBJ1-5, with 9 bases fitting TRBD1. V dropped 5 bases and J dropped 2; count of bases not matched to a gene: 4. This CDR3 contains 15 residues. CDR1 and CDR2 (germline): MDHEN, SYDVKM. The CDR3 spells CASSGQGSGNQPQHF. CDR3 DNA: TGTGCCAGCAGTGGACAGGGGTCGGGCAATCAGCCCCAGCATTTT.

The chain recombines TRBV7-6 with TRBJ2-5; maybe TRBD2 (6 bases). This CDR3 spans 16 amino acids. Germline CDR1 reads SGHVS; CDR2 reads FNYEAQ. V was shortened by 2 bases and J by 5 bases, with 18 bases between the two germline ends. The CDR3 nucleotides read TGTGCCAGCAGCTTACCAGCCGGGCGGGGTTATGAGACCCAGTACTTC. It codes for CASSLPAGRGYETQYF.

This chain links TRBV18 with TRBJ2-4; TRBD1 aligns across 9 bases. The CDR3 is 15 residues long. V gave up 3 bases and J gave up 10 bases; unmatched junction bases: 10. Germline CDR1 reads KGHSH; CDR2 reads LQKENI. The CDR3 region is CASSPSGTGSWIQYF. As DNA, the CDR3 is TGTGCCAGCTCACCCTCCGGGACAGGGAGTTGGATTCAGTACTTC.

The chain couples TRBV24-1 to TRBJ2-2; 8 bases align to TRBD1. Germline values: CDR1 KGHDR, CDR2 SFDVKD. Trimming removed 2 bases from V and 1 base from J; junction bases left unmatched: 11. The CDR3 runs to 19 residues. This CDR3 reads CATSDYGQGINKNTGELFF. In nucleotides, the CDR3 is TGTGCCACCAGTGATTACGGACAGGGTATTAACAAGAACACCGGGGAGCTGTTTTTT.

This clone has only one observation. CDR3 in amino acids: CASLSSGVGYGYTF. The CDR3 DNA reads TGTGCCAGCTTATCATCGGGTGTCGGCTATGGCTACACCTTC. V gene TRBV28 combines with J gene TRBJ1-2, with D unresolved. V lost 8 bases to trimming and J lost 4 bases, with 17 bases between them. Germline CDR1 reads MDHEN; CDR2 reads SYDVKM. CDR3 size: 14 residues.

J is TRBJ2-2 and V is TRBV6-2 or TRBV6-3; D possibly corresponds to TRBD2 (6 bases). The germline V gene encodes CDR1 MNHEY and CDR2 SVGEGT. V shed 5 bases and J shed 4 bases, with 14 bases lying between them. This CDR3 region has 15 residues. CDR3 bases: TGTGCCAGCAGTCCCTGGGACTCTGCCACCGGGGAGCTGTTTTTT. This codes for CASSPWDSATGELFF.

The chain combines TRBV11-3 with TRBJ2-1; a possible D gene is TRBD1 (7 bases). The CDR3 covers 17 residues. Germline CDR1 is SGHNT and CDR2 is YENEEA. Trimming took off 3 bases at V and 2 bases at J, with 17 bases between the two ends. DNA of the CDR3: TGTGCCAGCAGCTTGGGAAGCAGGGGGGAAACCTACAATGAGCAGTTCTTC. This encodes CASSLGSRGETYNEQFF.

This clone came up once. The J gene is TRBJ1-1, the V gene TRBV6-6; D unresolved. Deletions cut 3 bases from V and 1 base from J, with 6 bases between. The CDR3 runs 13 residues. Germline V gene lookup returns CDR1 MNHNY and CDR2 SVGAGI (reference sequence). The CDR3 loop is CASSYTANTEAFF. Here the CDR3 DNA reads TGTGCCAGCAGTTATACAGCGAACACTGAAGCTTTCTTT.

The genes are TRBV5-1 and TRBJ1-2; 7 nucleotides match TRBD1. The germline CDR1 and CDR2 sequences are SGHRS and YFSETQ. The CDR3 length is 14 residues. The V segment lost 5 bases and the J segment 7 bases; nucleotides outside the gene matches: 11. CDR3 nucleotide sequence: TGCGCCAGCAGTCGAGACTCGACAGGGAGTGGCTACACCTTC. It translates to CASSRDSTGSGYTF.

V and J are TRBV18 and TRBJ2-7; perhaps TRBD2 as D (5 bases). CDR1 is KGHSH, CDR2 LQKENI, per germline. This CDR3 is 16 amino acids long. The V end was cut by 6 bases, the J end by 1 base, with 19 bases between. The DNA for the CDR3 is TGTGCCAGCTCCCCCGCGCAAGGAGGTATATCCTACGAGCAGTACTTC. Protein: CASSPAQGGISYEQYF.

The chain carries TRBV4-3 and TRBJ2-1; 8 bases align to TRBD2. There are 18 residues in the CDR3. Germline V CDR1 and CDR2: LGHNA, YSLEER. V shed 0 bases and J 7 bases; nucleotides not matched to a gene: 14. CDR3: CASSQDRRSGGPGNEQFF. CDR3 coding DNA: TGCGCCAGCAGCCAAGATCGGAGAAGCGGGGGCCCCGGGAATGAGCAGTTCTTC.

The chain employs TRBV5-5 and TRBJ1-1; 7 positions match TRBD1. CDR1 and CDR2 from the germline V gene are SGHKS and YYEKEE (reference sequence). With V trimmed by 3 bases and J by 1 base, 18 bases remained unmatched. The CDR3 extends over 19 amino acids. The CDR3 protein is CASSSDGASGTERNTEAFF. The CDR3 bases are TGTGCCAGCAGCTCAGATGGCGCCTCCGGGACAGAGAGGAACACTGAAGCTTTCTTT. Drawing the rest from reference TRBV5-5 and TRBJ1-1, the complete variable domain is DAGVTQSPTHLIKTRGQQVTLRCSPISGHKSVSWYQQVLGQGPQFIFQYYEKEERGRGNFPDRFSARQFPNYSSELNVNALLLGDSALYLCASSSDGASGTERNTEAFFGQGTRLTVV.

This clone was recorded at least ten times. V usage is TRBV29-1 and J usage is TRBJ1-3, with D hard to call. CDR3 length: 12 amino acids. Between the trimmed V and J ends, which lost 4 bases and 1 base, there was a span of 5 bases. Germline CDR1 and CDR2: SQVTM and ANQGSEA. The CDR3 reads CSVVVSGNTIYF. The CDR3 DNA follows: TGCAGCGTTGTCGTATCTGGAAACACCATATATTTT.

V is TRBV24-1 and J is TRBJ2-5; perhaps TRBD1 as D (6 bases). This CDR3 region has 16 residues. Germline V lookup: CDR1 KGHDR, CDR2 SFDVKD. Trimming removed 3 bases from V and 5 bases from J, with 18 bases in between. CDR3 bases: TGTGCCACCAGTGATATCCGGGACACAAAGGGGGAGACCCAGTACTTC. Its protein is CATSDIRDTKGETQYF.